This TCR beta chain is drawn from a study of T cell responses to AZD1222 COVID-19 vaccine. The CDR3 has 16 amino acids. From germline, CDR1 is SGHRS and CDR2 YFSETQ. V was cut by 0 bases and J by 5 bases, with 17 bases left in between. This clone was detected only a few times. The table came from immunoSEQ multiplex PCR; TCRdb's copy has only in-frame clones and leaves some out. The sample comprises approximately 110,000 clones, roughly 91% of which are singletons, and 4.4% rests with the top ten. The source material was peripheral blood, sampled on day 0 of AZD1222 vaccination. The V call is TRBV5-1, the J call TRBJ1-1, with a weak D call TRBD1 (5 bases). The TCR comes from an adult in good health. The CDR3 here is CASSLDYLGQQTEAFF. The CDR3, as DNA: TGCGCCAGCAGCTTGGACTACCTAGGACAACAAACTGAAGCTTTCTTT. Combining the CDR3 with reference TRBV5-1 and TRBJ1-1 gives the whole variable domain KAGVTQTPRYLIKTRGQQVTLSCSPISGHRSVSWYQQTPGQGLQFLFEYFSETQRNKGNFPGRFSGRQFSNSRSEMNVSTLELGDSALYLCASSLDYLGQQTEAFFGQGTRLTVV.